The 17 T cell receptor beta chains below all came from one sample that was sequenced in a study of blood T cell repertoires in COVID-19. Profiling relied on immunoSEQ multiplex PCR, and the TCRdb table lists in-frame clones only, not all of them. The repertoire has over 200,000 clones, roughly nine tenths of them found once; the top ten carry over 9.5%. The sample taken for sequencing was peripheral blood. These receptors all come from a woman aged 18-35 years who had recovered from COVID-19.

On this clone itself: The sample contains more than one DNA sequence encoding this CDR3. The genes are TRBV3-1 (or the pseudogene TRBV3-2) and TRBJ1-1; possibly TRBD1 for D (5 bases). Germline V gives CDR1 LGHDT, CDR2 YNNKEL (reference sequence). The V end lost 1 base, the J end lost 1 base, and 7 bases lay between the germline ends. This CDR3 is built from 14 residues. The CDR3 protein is CASSQVQGNTEAFF. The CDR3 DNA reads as TGTGCCAGCAGCCAAGTTCAGGGGAACACTGAAGCTTTCTTT.

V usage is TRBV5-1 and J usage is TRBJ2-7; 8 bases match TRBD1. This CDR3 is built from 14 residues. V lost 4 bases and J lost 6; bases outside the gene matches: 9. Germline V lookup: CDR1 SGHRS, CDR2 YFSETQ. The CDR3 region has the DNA TGCGCCAGCAGCGCCATGACAGGGGTGCGCGAGCAGTACTTC. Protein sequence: CASSAMTGVREQYF.

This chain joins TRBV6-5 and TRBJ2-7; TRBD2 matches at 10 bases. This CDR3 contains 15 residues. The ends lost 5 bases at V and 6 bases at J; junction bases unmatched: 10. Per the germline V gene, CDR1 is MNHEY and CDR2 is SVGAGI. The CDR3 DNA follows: TGTGCCAGCAGTCTAGCGGGAGCGGGAGAGGGCGAGCAGTACTTC. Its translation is CASSLAGAGEGEQYF.

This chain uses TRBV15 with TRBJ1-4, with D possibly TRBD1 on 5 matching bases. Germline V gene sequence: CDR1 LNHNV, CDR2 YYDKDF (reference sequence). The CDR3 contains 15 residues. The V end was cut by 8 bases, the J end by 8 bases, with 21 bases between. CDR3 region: CATEPEGAKSEKLFF. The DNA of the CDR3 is TGTGCCACCGAGCCGGAAGGGGCCAAATCGGAAAAACTGTTTTTT.

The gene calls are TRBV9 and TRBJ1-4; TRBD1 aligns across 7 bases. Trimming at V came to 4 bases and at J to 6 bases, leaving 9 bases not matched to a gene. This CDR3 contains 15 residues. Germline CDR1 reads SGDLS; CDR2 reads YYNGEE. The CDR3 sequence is CASSPQTGFDEKLFF. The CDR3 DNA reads TGTGCCAGCAGCCCCCAGACAGGGTTTGATGAAAAACTGTTTTTT.

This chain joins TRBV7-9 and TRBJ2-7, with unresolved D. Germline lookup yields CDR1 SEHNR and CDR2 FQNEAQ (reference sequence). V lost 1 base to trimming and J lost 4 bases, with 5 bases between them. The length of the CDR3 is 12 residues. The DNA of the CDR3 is TGTGCCAGCAGCTTAGTGAGTTACGAGCAGTACTTC. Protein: CASSLVSYEQYF.

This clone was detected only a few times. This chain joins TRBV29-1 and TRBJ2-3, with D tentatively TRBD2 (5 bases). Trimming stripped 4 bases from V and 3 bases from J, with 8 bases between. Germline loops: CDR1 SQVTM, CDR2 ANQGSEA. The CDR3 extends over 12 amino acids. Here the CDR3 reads CSVGWRTDTQYF. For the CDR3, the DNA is TGCAGCGTTGGTTGGAGGACAGATACGCAGTATTTT.

CDR3 sequence: CASSFAQGTREAFF. CDR3 in DNA: TGTGCCAGCAGTTTTGCACAGGGGACCCGTGAAGCTTTCTTT. V is TRBV27 and J is TRBJ1-1, with 7 nucleotides matching TRBD1. The CDR3 sequence is 14 residues long. V gave up 3 bases and J gave up 7 bases; unmatched junction bases: 8. The germline gives CDR1 MNHEY, CDR2 SMNVEV (reference sequence).

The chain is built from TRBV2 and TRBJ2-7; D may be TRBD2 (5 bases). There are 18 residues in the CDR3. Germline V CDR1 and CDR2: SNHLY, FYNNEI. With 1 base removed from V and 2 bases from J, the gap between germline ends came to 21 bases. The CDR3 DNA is TGTGCCAGCAGTGAAGATAATTATAGGAGGCAGGTTCCCTACGAGCAGTACTTC. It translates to CASSEDNYRRQVPYEQYF. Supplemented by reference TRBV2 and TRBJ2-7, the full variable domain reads EPEVTQTPSHQVTQMGQEVILRCVPISNHLYFYWYRQILGQKVEFLVSFYNNEISEKSEIFDDQFSVERPDGSNFTLKIRSTKLEDSAMYFCASSEDNYRRQVPYEQYFGPGTRLTVT.

The CDR3 nucleotides are TGTGCCAGCAGTTACTCGGGACAGGGTGAAACCGGGGAGCTGTTTTTT. It codes for CASSYSGQGETGELFF. The chain employs TRBV6-5 and TRBJ2-2, with 9 bases aligning to TRBD1. Germline V gene data show CDR1 as MNHEY and CDR2 as SVGAGI. The CDR3 is 16 residues long. The V segment lost 0 bases and the J segment 5 bases; nucleotides outside the gene matches: 4.

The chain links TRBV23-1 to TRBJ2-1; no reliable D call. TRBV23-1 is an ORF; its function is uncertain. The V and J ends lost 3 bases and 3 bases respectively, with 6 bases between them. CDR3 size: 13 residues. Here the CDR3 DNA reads TGCGCCAGCAGTCACGGGTGCTACAATGAGCAGTTCTTC. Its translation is CASSHGCYNEQFF.

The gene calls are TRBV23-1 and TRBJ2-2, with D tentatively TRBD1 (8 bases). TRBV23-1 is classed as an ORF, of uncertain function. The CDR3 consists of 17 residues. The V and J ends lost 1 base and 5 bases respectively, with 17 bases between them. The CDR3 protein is CASSQYITGGGTGELFF. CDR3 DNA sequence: TGCGCCAGCAGTCAATACATTACAGGGGGGGGAACCGGGGAGCTGTTTTTT.

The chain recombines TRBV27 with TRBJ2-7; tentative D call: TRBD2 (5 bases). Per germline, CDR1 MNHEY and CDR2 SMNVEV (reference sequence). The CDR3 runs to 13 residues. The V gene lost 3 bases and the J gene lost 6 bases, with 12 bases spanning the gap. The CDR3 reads CASSFEGIAEQYF. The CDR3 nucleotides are TGTGCCAGCAGTTTTGAGGGAATAGCCGAGCAGTACTTC.

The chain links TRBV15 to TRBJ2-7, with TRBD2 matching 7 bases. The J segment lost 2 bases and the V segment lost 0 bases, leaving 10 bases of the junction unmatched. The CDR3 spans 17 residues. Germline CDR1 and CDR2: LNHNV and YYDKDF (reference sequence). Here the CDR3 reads CATSREGVLAVTYEQYF. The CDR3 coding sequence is TGTGCCACCAGCAGAGAGGGAGTGCTAGCGGTAACCTACGAGCAGTACTTC.

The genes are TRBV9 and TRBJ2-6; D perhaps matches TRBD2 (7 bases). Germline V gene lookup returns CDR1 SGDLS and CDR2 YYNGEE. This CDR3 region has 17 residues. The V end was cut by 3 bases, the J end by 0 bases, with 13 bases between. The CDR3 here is CASSAGGGASGANVLTF. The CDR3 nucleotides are TGTGCCAGCAGCGCCGGTGGGGGGGCCTCTGGGGCCAACGTCCTGACTTTC. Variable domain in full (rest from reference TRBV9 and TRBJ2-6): DSGVTQTPKHLITATGQRVTLRCSPRSGDLSVYWYQQSLDQGLQFLIQYYNGEERAKGNILERFSAQQFPDLHSELNLSSLELGDSALYFCASSAGGGASGANVLTFGAGSRLTVL.

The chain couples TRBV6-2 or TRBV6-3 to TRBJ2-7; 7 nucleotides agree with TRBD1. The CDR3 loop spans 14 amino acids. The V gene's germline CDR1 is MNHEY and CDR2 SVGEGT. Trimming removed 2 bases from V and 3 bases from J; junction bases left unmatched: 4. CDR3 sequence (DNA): TGTGCCAGCAGTTACAGCGACAGGGACTACGAGCAGTACTTC. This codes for CASSYSDRDYEQYF.

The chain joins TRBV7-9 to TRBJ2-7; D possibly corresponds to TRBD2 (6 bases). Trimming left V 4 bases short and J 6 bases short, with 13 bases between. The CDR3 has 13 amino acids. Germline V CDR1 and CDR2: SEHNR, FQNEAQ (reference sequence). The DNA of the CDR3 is TGTGCCAGCAGCTCAGGGATGGGAGGCGAGCAGTACTTC. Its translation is CASSSGMGGEQYF.